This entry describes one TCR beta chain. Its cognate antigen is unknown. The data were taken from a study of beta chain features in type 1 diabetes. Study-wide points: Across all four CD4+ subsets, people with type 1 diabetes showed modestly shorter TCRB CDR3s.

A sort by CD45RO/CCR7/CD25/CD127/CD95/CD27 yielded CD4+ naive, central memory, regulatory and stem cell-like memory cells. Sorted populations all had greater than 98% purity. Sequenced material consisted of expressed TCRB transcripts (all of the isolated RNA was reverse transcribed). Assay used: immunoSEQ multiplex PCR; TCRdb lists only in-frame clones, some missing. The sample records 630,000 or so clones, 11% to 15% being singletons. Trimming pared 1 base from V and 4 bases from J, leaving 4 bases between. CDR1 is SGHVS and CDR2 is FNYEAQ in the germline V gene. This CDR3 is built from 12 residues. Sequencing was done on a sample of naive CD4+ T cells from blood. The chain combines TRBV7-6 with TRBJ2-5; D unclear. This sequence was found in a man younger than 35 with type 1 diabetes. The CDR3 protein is CASSLERETQYF. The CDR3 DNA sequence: TGTGCCAGCAGCTTAGAGCGAGAGACCCAGTACTTC.